This T cell receptor (beta chain) was profiled in a study of CD8+CD57+ T cells in acquired aplastic anemia. Study context: Around 3.2 ug was the average amount of DNA from sorted CD4+ and CD8+ cells.

All patients picked for sequencing had shown, by flow cytometry, an expansion of CD8+CD57+ cells. Each of the patients presented with severe acquired aplastic anemia. Blood came from patients not yet given any therapy. The V end lost 7 bases, the J end lost 1 base, and 14 bases lay between the germline ends. Germline assignment: CDR1 SNHLY and CDR2 FYNNEI. The CDR3 has 14 residues. Points from the study as a whole: Overlap between patients and controls comprised some 31 CD8+ CDR3 sequences.

It was genomic DNA that served as the template for profiling TCR beta VDJ and CDR3. Each CDR3 protein is one row after TCRdb ran MiXCR on the reads. This sample has about 160,000 distinct CDR3 sequences, with 71% found just once. Notes on this clonotype: Its cognate antigen is unknown. A much bigger clone sits one base away, suggesting this may be a read error.

The clonotype comes from a human donor with aplastic anemia. The V and J genes are TRBV2 and TRBJ2-7; D may be TRBD1 or TRBD2 (5 bases each). The sequencing input was sorted CD4+, CD8+, or CD8+CD57+ T cells (not recorded which) from PBMCs. CDR3 loop: CASKRGDGSYEQYF. The CDR3 DNA reads TGTGCCAGCAAGAGAGGGGACGGGTCCTACGAGCAGTACTTC.